The clone carrying this TCR beta chain came up many times. No antigen is known for it. Unique molecular identifiers featured in how the TCRbeta library was prepared. Via MiXCR, TCRdb re-called the PCR reads, giving one row per CDR3 protein. This sample has more than 400,000 distinct CDR3 sequences; roughly 43% occur once, and the top ten carry 27%. The sample comes from a study of T-cell reconstitution after alpha-beta-depleted transplantation in children. Broader study findings: At one year after transplant, newly produced T cells mostly accounted for T-cell counts and diversity.

CDR3 size: 15 residues. CDR1 and CDR2 from the germline V gene are SGHRS and YFSETQ. V dropped 4 bases and J dropped 4 bases, with 17 bases sitting between them. The source of this sequence is a girl aged 2 to 10 with aplastic anemia, due to receive a stem cell transplant. The sequenced sample was PBMCs, obtained before TCRalphabeta/CD19-depleted stem cell transplant. The rearrangement uses TRBV5-1 and TRBJ1-2, with D maybe TRBD1 (6 bases). The chain's CDR3 is CASSINPGQRYGYTF. In DNA form, the CDR3 reads TGCGCCAGCAGCATAAACCCGGGACAACGCTATGGCTACACCTTC.